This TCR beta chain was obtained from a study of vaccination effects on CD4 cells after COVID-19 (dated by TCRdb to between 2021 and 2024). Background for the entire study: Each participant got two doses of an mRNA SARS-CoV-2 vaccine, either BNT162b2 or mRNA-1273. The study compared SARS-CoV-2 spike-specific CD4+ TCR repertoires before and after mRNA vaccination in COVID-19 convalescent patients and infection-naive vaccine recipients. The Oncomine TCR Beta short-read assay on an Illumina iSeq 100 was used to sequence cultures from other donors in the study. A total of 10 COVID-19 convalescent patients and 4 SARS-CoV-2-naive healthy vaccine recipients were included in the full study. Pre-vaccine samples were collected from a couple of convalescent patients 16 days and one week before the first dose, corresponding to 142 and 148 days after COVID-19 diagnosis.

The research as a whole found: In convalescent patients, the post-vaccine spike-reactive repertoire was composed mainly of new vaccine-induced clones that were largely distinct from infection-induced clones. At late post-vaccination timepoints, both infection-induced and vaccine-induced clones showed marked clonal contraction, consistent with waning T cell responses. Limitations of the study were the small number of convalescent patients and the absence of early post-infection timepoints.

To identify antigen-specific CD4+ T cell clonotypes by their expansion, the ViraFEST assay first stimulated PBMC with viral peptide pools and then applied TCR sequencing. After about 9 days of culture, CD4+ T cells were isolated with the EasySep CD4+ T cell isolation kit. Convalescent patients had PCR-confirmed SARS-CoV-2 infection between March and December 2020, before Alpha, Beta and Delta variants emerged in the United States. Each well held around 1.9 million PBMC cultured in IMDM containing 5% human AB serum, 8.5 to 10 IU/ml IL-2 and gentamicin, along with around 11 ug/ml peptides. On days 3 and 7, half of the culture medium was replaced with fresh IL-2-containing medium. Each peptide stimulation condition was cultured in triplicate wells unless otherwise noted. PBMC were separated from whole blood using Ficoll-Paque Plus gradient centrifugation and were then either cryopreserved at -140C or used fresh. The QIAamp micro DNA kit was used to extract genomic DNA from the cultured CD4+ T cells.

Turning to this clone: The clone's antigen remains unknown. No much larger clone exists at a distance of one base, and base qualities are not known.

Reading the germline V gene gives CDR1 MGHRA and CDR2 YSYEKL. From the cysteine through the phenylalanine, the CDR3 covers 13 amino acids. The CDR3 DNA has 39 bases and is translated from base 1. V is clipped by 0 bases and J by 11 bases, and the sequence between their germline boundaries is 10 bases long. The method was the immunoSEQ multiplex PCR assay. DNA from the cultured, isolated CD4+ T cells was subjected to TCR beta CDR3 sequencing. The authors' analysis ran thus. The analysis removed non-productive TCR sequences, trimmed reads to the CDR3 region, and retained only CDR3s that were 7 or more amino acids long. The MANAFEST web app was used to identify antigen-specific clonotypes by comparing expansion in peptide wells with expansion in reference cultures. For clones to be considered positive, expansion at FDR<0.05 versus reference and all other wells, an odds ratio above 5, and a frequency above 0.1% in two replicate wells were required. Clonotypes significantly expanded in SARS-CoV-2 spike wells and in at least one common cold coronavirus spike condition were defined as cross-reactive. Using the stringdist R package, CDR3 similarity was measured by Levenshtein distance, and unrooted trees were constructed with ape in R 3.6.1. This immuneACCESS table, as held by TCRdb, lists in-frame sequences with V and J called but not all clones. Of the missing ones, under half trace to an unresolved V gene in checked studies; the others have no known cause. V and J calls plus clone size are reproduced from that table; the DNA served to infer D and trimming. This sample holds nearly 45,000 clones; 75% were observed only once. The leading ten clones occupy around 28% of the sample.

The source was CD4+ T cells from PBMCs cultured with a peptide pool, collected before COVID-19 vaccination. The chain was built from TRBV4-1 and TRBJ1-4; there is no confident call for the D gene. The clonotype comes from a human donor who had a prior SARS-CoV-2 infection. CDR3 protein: CASSQEARSKLFF. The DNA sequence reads TGCGCCAGCAGCCAAGAGGCCCGATCCAAACTGTTTTTT.